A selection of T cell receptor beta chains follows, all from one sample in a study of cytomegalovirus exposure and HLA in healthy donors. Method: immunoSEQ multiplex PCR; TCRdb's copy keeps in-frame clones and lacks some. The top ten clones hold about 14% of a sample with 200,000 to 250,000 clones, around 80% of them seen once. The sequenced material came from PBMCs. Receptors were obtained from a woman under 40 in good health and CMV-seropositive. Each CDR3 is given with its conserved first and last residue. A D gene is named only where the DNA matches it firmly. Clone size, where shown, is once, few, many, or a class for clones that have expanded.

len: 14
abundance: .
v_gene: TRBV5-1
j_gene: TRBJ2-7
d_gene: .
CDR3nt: TGCGCCAGCAGCTTGACCACAACAGCCTACGAGCAGTACTTC
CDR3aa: CASSLTTTAYEQYF

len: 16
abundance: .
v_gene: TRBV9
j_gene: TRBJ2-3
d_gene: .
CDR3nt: TGTGCCAGCAGCGGGAGCAGGAACCTTTACACAGATACGCAGTATTTT
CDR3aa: CASSGSRNLYTDTQYF

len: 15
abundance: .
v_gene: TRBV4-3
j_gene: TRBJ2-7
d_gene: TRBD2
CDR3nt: TGCGCCAGCAGCGATCTAGCGGGAGGTTCCTACGAGCAGTACTTC
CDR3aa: CASSDLAGGSYEQYF

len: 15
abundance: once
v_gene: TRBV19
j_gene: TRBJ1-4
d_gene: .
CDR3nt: TGTGCCAGTAGTCCCCCCGGGACGGCTAATGAAAAACTGTTTTTT
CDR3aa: CASSPPGTANEKLFF

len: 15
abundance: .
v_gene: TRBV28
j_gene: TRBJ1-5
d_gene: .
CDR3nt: TGTGCCAGCAAACCCCCCGGACAGATAGACCAGCCCCAGCATTTT
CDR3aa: CASKPPGQIDQPQHF

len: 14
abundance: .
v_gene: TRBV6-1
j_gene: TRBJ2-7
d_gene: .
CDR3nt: TGTGCCAGCAGTGAGATCGCAGTCACCTACGAGCAGTACTTC
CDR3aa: CASSEIAVTYEQYF

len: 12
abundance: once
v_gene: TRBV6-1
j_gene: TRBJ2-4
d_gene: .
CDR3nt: TGTGCCAGCAGCCTAGCCAAAAACATTCAGTACTTC
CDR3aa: CASSLAKNIQYF

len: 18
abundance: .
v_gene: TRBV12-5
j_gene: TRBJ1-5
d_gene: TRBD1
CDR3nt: TGTGCTAGTGGTTTTGCACGAATCGGACAGGGAAGCAATCAGCCCCAGCATTTT
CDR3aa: CASGFARIGQGSNQPQHF

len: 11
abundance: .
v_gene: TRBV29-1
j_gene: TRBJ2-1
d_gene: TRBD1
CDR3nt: TGCAGCGTTGAACTGGGGACAGAATGGTTCTTC
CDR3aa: CSVELGTEWFF

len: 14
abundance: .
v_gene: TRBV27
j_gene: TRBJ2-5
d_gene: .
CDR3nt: TGTGCCAGCAGGCCTCGAGGCGGGATAGAGACCCAGTACTTC
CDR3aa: CASRPRGGIETQYF

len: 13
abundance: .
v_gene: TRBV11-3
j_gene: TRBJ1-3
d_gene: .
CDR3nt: TGTGCCAGCAGCTTGGGTTCTGGAAACACCATATATTTT
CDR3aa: CASSLGSGNTIYF

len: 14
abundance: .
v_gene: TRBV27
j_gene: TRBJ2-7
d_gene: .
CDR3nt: TGTGCCAGCAGTTTAATTTCAGGGTTAGACGAGCAGTACTTC
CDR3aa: CASSLISGLDEQYF

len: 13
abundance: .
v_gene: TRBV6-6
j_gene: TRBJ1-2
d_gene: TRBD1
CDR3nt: TGTGCCAGCCTAGGACAGGGCGTGAGTGGCTACACCTTC
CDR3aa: CASLGQGVSGYTF

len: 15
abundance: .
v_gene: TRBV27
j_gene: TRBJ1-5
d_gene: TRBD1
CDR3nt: TGTGCCAGCAGACCCGGGACAGGGCGCAATCAGCCCCAGCATTTT
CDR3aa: CASRPGTGRNQPQHF

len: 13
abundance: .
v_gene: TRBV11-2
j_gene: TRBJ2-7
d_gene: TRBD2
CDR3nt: TGTGCCAGCAGCGTTAGCGGGACGGCTGAGCGGTACTTC
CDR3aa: CASSVSGTAERYF